These 28 T cell receptor beta chains were all obtained from the same sample, sequenced in a study of blood T cell repertoires in COVID-19. Here immunoSEQ multiplex PCR was the method, and the copy in TCRdb shows in-frame clones only, minus some. The sample has over 90,000 clones, 65% to 90% seen once. The sample comprised peripheral blood. Receptor source: a man aged 80 or over with acute or convalescent COVID-19.

This clone was observed once. The chain has TRBV7-3 and TRBJ2-1, with TRBD2 identical over 9 bases. J lost 5 bases, V lost 5 bases, and 13 bases had no gene match. The CDR3 runs 17 residues. Germline lookup yields CDR1 SGHTA and CDR2 FQGTGA. In DNA, the CDR3 is TGTGCCAGCAGCCCTCGGGGGGTTGCGGGAGGGCACAATGAGCAGTTCTTC. It is translated as CASSPRGVAGGHNEQFF.

This chain uses TRBV19 with TRBJ2-7, with TRBD1 identical over 12 bases. The ends lost 5 bases at V and 7 bases at J; junction bases unmatched: 12. Germline values: CDR1 LNHDA, CDR2 SQIVND (reference sequence). This CDR3 has 16 amino acids. This CDR3 reads CASSPRTGQGAGEQYF. The CDR3 DNA reads TGTGCCAGTAGTCCCCGGACGGGACAGGGGGCAGGGGAGCAGTACTTC.

The chain joins TRBV7-9 to TRBJ1-1; a weak D match, TRBD1 (6 bases). The CDR3 runs 12 residues. The germline V gene encodes CDR1 SEHNR and CDR2 FQNEAQ (reference sequence). Trimming cost V 5 bases and J 8 bases, with 12 bases left between them. The CDR3 is CASSPTGYEAFF. The CDR3 nucleotides read TGTGCCAGCAGCCCAACAGGGTACGAAGCTTTCTTT.

V gene TRBV28 combines with J gene TRBJ1-1, with 7 bases matching TRBD1. The CDR3 loop spans 16 amino acids. The ends lost 6 bases at V and 0 bases at J; junction bases unmatched: 10. The germline V gene has CDR1 MDHEN and CDR2 SYDVKM. The DNA of the CDR3 is TGTGCCAGCAGCCTTCCCCGGACAGGACTGAACACTGAAGCTTTCTTT. This encodes CASSLPRTGLNTEAFF.

The V call is TRBV7-2, the J call TRBJ2-7, with D possibly TRBD1 on 6 matching bases. Germline lookup yields CDR1 SGHTA and CDR2 FQGNSA. The CDR3 runs 12 residues. Deletions cut 5 bases from V and 2 bases from J, with 7 bases between. CDR3 sequence: CASSRDTYEQYF. The CDR3 DNA reads TGTGCCAGCAGCCGGGACACCTACGAGCAGTACTTC.

The rearrangement uses TRBV7-2 and TRBJ1-6; 8 nucleotides line up with TRBD1. The V gene end was trimmed by 2 bases and the J gene end by 14 bases; junction bases not matched to a gene: 11. CDR3 size: 15 residues. Per germline, CDR1 SGHTA and CDR2 FQGNSA. The CDR3 DNA reads TGTGCCAGCAGCTTATCGTCAGGGGGCCTACCGTCCCTCCACTTT. This gives the protein CASSLSSGGLPSLHF.

This rearrangement joins TRBV4-2 to TRBJ2-1; 9 bases agree with TRBD2. After removal of 0 bases from V and 8 bases from J, the junction contained 5 bases not matched to a gene. Per the germline V gene, CDR1 is LGHNA and CDR2 is YNFKEQ. The CDR3 extends over 15 amino acids. The CDR3 spells CASSQDSGSFYEQFF. CDR3 nucleotide sequence: TGTGCCAGCAGCCAAGATAGCGGGAGTTTTTATGAGCAGTTCTTC.

The chain combines TRBV9 with TRBJ2-7; 16 bases align to TRBD2. The germline V gene has CDR1 SGDLS and CDR2 YYNGEE. The CDR3 consists of 17 residues. The V segment lost 4 bases and the J segment 6 bases; nucleotides outside the gene matches: 10. CDR3 residues: CASSMGLAGGPRGEQYF. CDR3 nucleotides: TGTGCCAGCAGCATGGGACTAGCGGGAGGGCCACGAGGCGAGCAGTACTTC.

This clone was recorded a few times. The chain employs TRBV6-6 and TRBJ1-4; D may be TRBD1 (6 bases). The V gene's germline CDR1 is MNHNY and CDR2 SVGAGI (reference sequence). The CDR3 has 13 residues. The V end was cut by 7 bases, the J end by 16 bases, with 22 bases between. This chain's CDR3 is CASTSPERGDTFF. The CDR3 DNA sequence: TGTGCCAGCACCTCACCCGAGCGAGGGGACACGTTTTTT.

This clone was observed a handful of times. This CDR3 reads CATSMPLAGDGVTQYF. CDR3 nucleotides: TGTGCCACCAGCATGCCCCTAGCGGGGGATGGCGTTACGCAGTATTTT. The rearrangement uses TRBV15 and TRBJ2-3; the match to TRBD2 covers 10 bases. V dropped 4 bases and J dropped 8; count of bases not matched to a gene: 12. This CDR3 is built from 16 residues. Germline loops: CDR1 LNHNV, CDR2 YYDKDF (reference sequence). Full variable domain (outside the CDR3, taken from reference TRBV15 and TRBJ2-3): DAMVIQNPRYQVTQFGKPVTLSCSQTLNHNVMYWYQQKSSQAPKLLFHYYDKDFNNEADTPDNFQSRRPNTSFCFLDIRSPGLGDTAMYLCATSMPLAGDGVTQYFGPGTRLTVL.

The chain is built from TRBV3-1 (or the pseudogene TRBV3-2) and TRBJ1-3, with 8 nucleotides matching TRBD1. With 4 bases clipped from V and 2 bases from J, the junction kept 7 bases outside the gene matches. The CDR3 covers 16 residues. CDR1 LGHDT and CDR2 YNNKEL come from the germline V gene (reference sequence). CDR3 bases: TGTGCCAGCAGCCTAAGGACAGGGAGGCCTGGAAACACCATATATTTT. Translated, it gives CASSLRTGRPGNTIYF.

This clone has a handful of counts. The rearrangement links TRBV10-1 to TRBJ2-2; 9 nucleotides align to TRBD1. Germline V CDR1 and CDR2: WNHNN, SYGVQD (reference sequence). The CDR3 sequence is 17 residues long. V gave up 6 bases and J gave up 3 bases; unmatched junction bases: 11. The DNA of the CDR3 is TGCGCCAGCAGATATTGGAATGGACAGGGGTACACCGGGGAGCTGTTTTTT. This translates into CASRYWNGQGYTGELFF.

This chain joins TRBV28 and TRBJ1-2; a possible D gene is TRBD1 (6 bases). Between the trimmed V and J ends, which lost 4 bases and 8 bases, there was a span of 8 bases. This CDR3 spans 11 amino acids. From germline, CDR1 is MDHEN and CDR2 SYDVKM. CDR3 nucleotides: TGTGCCAGCAGTTCAGGGGAGGGCTACACCTTC. It is translated as CASSSGEGYTF.

This clone was counted once. V is TRBV7-2 and J is TRBJ2-1; D is possibly TRBD1 (5 bases). Germline CDR1 and CDR2: SGHTA and FQGNSA. With 1 base removed from V and 8 bases from J, the gap between germline ends came to 12 bases. The CDR3 runs 14 residues. CDR3 sequence (DNA): TGTGCCAGCAGCTTAGTGGCAGGGATGTATGAGCAGTTCTTC. It is translated as CASSLVAGMYEQFF.

The rearrangement links TRBV20-1 to TRBJ2-7; D is ambiguous. CDR1 is DFQATT and CDR2 is SNEGSKA in the germline V gene (reference sequence). The germline V and J ends were trimmed by 3 bases and 5 bases, with 8 bases remaining between them. This CDR3 has 11 residues. The DNA for the CDR3 is TGCAGTGCTAGTCTTACGGACGAGCAGTACTTC. Translation gives CSASLTDEQYF.

This clone came up many times. The chain recombines TRBV6-5 with TRBJ2-7; a weak D match, TRBD1 (6 bases). This CDR3 spans 12 amino acids. The V end lost 7 bases, the J end lost 7 bases, and 14 bases lay between the germline ends. Germline V gives CDR1 MNHEY, CDR2 SVGAGI. Here the CDR3 reads CASTATGSEQYF. For the CDR3, the DNA is TGTGCCAGCACCGCCACAGGGTCAGAGCAGTACTTC.

The chain uses TRBV7-3 and TRBJ2-1, with 7 positions matching TRBD2. Germline CDR1 reads SGHTA; CDR2 reads FQGTGA. The CDR3 length is 14 residues. J lost 9 bases, V lost 2 bases, and 7 bases had no gene match. In DNA, the CDR3 is TGTGCCAGCAGCTTAGGGCGGGAGCTCGGTGAGCAGTTCTTC. This sequence encodes CASSLGRELGEQFF.

This chain links TRBV6-5 with TRBJ2-7; 8 bases are a match to TRBD1. Germline trimming cut 6 bases from V and 2 bases from J; bases unmatched to any gene: 6. The CDR3 is made up of 14 amino acids. Per the germline V gene, CDR1 is MNHEY and CDR2 is SVGAGI. In DNA, the CDR3 is TGTGCCAGCAGACCGGGACAGGTTACCTACGAGCAGTACTTC. Protein product: CASRPGQVTYEQYF.

The rearrangement uses TRBV18 and TRBJ1-6, with 10 bases lining up with TRBD1. The germline CDR1 and CDR2 sequences are KGHSH and LQKENI. V was pared by 6 bases and J by 7 bases, with 0 bases of the junction left unmatched. The CDR3 length is 13 residues. The CDR3 DNA sequence: TGTGCCAGCTCGGACAGGGGGAATTCACCCCTCCACTTT. This gives the protein CASSDRGNSPLHF. The variable domain in full, completed from reference TRBV18 and TRBJ1-6, reads NAGVMQNPRHLVRRRGQEARLRCSPMKGHSHVYWYRQLPEEGLKFMVYLQKENIIDESGMPKERFSAEFPKEGPSILRIQQVVRGDSAAYFCASSDRGNSPLHFGNGTRLTVT.

V gene TRBV4-3 combines with J gene TRBJ1-4; D perhaps matches TRBD1 (6 bases). V dropped 2 bases and J dropped 2 bases, with 18 bases sitting between them. The CDR3 loop spans 18 amino acids. In germline, CDR1 is LGHNA, CDR2 YSLEER. CDR3 DNA: TGCGCCAGCAGCCAATGGGGTTTAACAGGGCGGACTAATGAAAAACTGTTTTTT. This gives the protein CASSQWGLTGRTNEKLFF.

In this sample, this clone turned up once. The gene calls are TRBV15 and TRBJ1-5; maybe TRBD1 (6 bases). This CDR3 spans 14 amino acids. The V gene's germline CDR1 is LNHNV and CDR2 YYDKDF (reference sequence). The ends were cut back, 3 bases at V and 4 bases at J, with 10 bases in the middle. This CDR3 reads CATSSDRLNQPQHF. CDR3 nucleotides: TGTGCCACCAGCAGCGACAGGTTGAATCAGCCCCAGCATTTT. The variable domain in full, with the rest retrieved from reference TRBV15 and TRBJ1-5, is DAMVIQNPRYQVTQFGKPVTLSCSQTLNHNVMYWYQQKSSQAPKLLFHYYDKDFNNEADTPDNFQSRRPNTSFCFLDIRSPGLGDTAMYLCATSSDRLNQPQHFGDGTRLSIL.

The chain uses TRBV5-1 and TRBJ2-7, with 9 positions matching TRBD2. V gave up 5 bases and J gave up 4 bases; unmatched junction bases: 7. In germline, CDR1 is SGHRS, CDR2 YFSETQ. This CDR3 spans 14 amino acids. The CDR3 region is CASREGTSFYEQYF. CDR3 in DNA: TGCGCCAGCAGAGAGGGGACTAGCTTTTACGAGCAGTACTTC.

The sample holds one count of this clone. This chain connects TRBV7-2 to TRBJ2-2; 9 bases fit TRBD1. Germline V lookup: CDR1 SGHTA, CDR2 FQGNSA. J gave up 4 bases and V 1 base, and 4 bases lay outside the gene matches. This CDR3 contains 16 residues. CDR3 coding DNA: TGTGCCAGCAGCTTAGGGGGGACAGGGATCACCGGGGAGCTGTTTTTT. Encoded protein: CASSLGGTGITGELFF.

V gene TRBV28 combines with J gene TRBJ2-3; 7 nucleotides align to TRBD2. Per germline, CDR1 MDHEN and CDR2 SYDVKM. The CDR3 sequence is 15 residues long. V dropped 7 bases and J dropped 2; count of bases not matched to a gene: 9. The CDR3 DNA reads TGTGCCAGCAAAGCGGGAAAGTCGTACACAGATACGCAGTATTTT. Its protein product is CASKAGKSYTDTQYF.

This clone was seen a single time. The chain employs TRBV28 and TRBJ1-5; D gene unclear. CDR3 length: 14 residues. In germline, CDR1 is MDHEN, CDR2 SYDVKM. Trimming shortened V by 7 bases and J by 1 base, and 11 bases separated the two germline ends. DNA of the CDR3: TGTGCCAGCATCGAGGGAGTGAGCAATCAGCCCCAGCATTTT. This translates into CASIEGVSNQPQHF.

The chain joins TRBV28 to TRBJ1-1; D is undetermined. V lost 3 bases, J lost 6 bases, and 11 bases lay in between. Germline loops: CDR1 MDHEN, CDR2 SYDVKM. This CDR3 comprises 13 residues. The CDR3 here is CASSLVRSAEAFF. CDR3 DNA sequence: TGTGCCAGCAGTTTGGTGCGTTCGGCTGAAGCTTTCTTT. The whole variable domain, remainder taken from reference TRBV28 and TRBJ1-1, is DVKVTQSSRYLVKRTGEKVFLECVQDMDHENMFWYRQDPGLGLRLIYFSYDVKMKEKGDIPEGYSVSREKKERFSLILESASTNQTSMYLCASSLVRSAEAFFGQGTRLTVV.

V and J are TRBV11-1 and TRBJ2-3; tentative D call: TRBD2 (7 bases). The V and J ends lost 4 bases and 3 bases respectively, with 14 bases between them. Germline CDR1 SGHAT, CDR2 FQDESV (reference sequence). The CDR3 length is 15 residues. This CDR3 reads CASSYLGGQTDTQYF. The CDR3 nucleotides are TGTGCCAGCAGCTACCTCGGGGGGCAAACAGATACGCAGTATTTT.

The genes are TRBV9 and TRBJ2-6; D remains ambiguous. CDR1 and CDR2 from the germline V gene are SGDLS and YYNGEE. This CDR3 is built from 16 residues. Between the trimmed V and J ends, which lost 0 bases and 0 bases, there was a span of 7 bases. CDR3 region: CASSVGAPSGANVLTF. In nucleotides, the CDR3 is TGTGCCAGCAGCGTAGGGGCTCCCTCTGGGGCCAACGTCCTGACTTTC.